This T cell receptor beta chain was captured in a study of blood T cell repertoires in COVID-19. J was trimmed by 2 bases and V by 4 bases; bases with no gene match: 8. This CDR3 spans 15 amino acids. The germline CDR1 and CDR2 sequences are SGHRS and YFSETQ. Method: immunoSEQ multiplex PCR; TCRdb's copy keeps in-frame clones and lacks some. The table has about 88,000 clones, more than 90% seen once. Sample: peripheral blood. This TCR was recovered from a man aged 55 to 70 with acute or convalescent COVID-19. The J gene is TRBJ1-2, the V gene TRBV5-1; 7 bases agree with TRBD1. The CDR3 DNA sequence: TGCGCCAGCAGCCTGGAGTGGGGACAGAACTATGGCTACACCTTC. Protein sequence: CASSLEWGQNYGYTF. Variable domain in full (rest from reference TRBV5-1 and TRBJ1-2): KAGVTQTPRYLIKTRGQQVTLSCSPISGHRSVSWYQQTPGQGLQFLFEYFSETQRNKGNFPGRFSGRQFSNSRSEMNVSTLELGDSALYLCASSLEWGQNYGYTFGSGTRLTVV.